The 30 T cell receptor beta chains below all came from one sample that was sequenced in a study of blood T cell repertoires in COVID-19 (TCRdb year 2020). Receptor amplification or capture employed the immunoSEQ multiplex PCR assay. TCRdb mirrors the immuneACCESS table, restricted to in-frame sequences. Some clones are absent from its copies; in checked studies, under half trace to an unresolved V gene, and the reason for the others is unknown. This sample is represented by 200,000 to 250,000 clones; around 83% of them were singletons. Clones ranked in the top ten supply around 7.2% of the sample. The sequencing sample was made of peripheral blood. Source of these receptors: a woman aged 45-60 years with acute or convalescent COVID-19.

This clone was seen a single time. CDR3 region: CASSPPDRREAFF. The CDR3 nucleotides read TGTGCCAGCAGCCCGCCCGATCGGAGGGAAGCTTTCTTT. The V call is TRBV11-2, the J call TRBJ1-1; D gene ambiguous. Trimming shortened V by 5 bases and J by 8 bases, and 15 bases separated the two germline ends. The germline gives CDR1 SGHAT, CDR2 FQNNGV. The CDR3 loop spans 13 amino acids.

The genes are TRBV28 and TRBJ1-2; D not certain. The CDR3 runs to 13 residues. Germline values: CDR1 MDHEN, CDR2 SYDVKM. Trimming shortened V by 6 bases and J by 6 bases, and 14 bases separated the two germline ends. The CDR3 spells CASSLQWRDGYTF. The CDR3, as DNA: TGTGCCAGCAGCCTACAATGGAGGGATGGCTACACCTTC.

The rearrangement links TRBV9 to TRBJ2-1; possible D gene TRBD2, 6 bases. With 1 base removed from V and 7 bases from J, the gap between germline ends came to 18 bases. Germline V gene lookup returns CDR1 SGDLS and CDR2 YYNGEE. The CDR3 runs to 16 residues. The CDR3 DNA reads as TGTGCCAGCAGCGTACATGGAGGGAGCATTGGGAATGAGCAGTTCTTC. Translated, it gives CASSVHGGSIGNEQFF.

The chain recombines TRBV2 with TRBJ1-2, with TRBD1 matching 8 bases. Germline CDR1 and CDR2: SNHLY and FYNNEI. V dropped 7 bases and J dropped 1; count of bases not matched to a gene: 5. The CDR3 spans 14 residues. CDR3 DNA sequence: TGTGCCAGCACGAGGACAGGGAATAACTATGGCTACACCTTC. Translation gives CASTRTGNNYGYTF. The whole variable domain, filled in from reference TRBV2 and TRBJ1-2, reads EPEVTQTPSHQVTQMGQEVILRCVPISNHLYFYWYRQILGQKVEFLVSFYNNEISEKSEIFDDQFSVERPDGSNFTLKIRSTKLEDSAMYFCASTRTGNNYGYTFGSGTRLTVV.

The CDR3 sequence: CASTPDRALTEAFF. The CDR3 bases are TGTGCCAGCACCCCGGACAGGGCACTCACTGAAGCTTTCTTT. The chain recombines TRBV6-2 or TRBV6-3 with TRBJ1-1; TRBD1 matches 8 bases. CDR1 is MNHEY, CDR2 SVGEGT, per germline. The CDR3 contains 14 residues. With 7 bases clipped from V and 4 bases from J, the junction kept 8 bases outside the gene matches.

V and J are TRBV2 and TRBJ2-3; D may be TRBD2 (5 bases). V was trimmed by 4 bases and J by 4 bases, leaving 9 bases between them. Looked up from germline, CDR1 is SNHLY and CDR2 is FYNNEI. The CDR3 runs 13 residues. The CDR3 DNA reads as TGTGCCAGCAGTGGAGGGCCGCCAGATACGCAGTATTTT. Its translation is CASSGGPPDTQYF.

This CDR3 reads CAISERTSGRATDTQYF. The DNA for the CDR3 is TGTGCCATCAGTGAGAGGACTAGCGGGAGGGCCACAGATACGCAGTATTTT. V and J are TRBV10-3 and TRBJ2-3, with TRBD2 identical over 15 bases. Germline CDR1 and CDR2: ENHRY and SYGVKD. Trimming took 2 bases from V and 2 from J; bases not matched to a gene: 2. The length of the CDR3 is 17 residues.

The rearrangement joins TRBV11-2 to TRBJ1-6; weak D call: TRBD1 (6 bases). This CDR3 comprises 15 residues. The germline gives CDR1 SGHAT, CDR2 FQNNGV. V lost 2 bases and J lost 4, with 9 bases in between. CDR3 protein: CASSLLGQYNSPLHF. CDR3 sequence (DNA): TGTGCCAGCAGCTTACTCGGACAGTATAATTCACCCCTCCACTTT.

The chain is built from TRBV28 and TRBJ1-5, with 8 bases lining up with TRBD1. The germline V gene has CDR1 MDHEN and CDR2 SYDVKM. The CDR3 has 15 residues. V lost 5 bases and J lost 2; bases outside the gene matches: 5. Here the CDR3 DNA reads TGTGCCAGCAGTAGACCGGGACAGGGCAATCAGCCCCAGCATTTT. Translating it yields CASSRPGQGNQPQHF.

In its sample, this clone was seen a few times. This chain links TRBV4-3 with TRBJ1-4; TRBD1 matches 9 bases. V lost 3 bases and J lost 7; bases outside the gene matches: 3. Germline CDR1 is LGHNA and CDR2 is YSLEER. This CDR3 has 14 residues. The DNA for the CDR3 is TGCGCCAGCAGCCACGGACAGGGGATTGAAAAACTGTTTTTT. Translation: CASSHGQGIEKLFF.

This rearrangement joins TRBV10-3 to TRBJ1-5; D gene ambiguous. The CDR3 contains 14 residues. Looked up from germline, CDR1 is ENHRY and CDR2 is SYGVKD. The ends were cut back, 0 bases at V and 5 bases at J, with 8 bases in the middle. Written as DNA, the CDR3 is TGTGCCATCAGTGAGTCCCCCGGAGATCAGCCCCAGCATTTT. As protein: CAISESPGDQPQHF.

This clone was counted once. The chain uses TRBV10-3 and TRBJ2-2, with a weak D call TRBD1 (6 bases). The germline V and J ends were trimmed by 3 bases and 3 bases, with 14 bases remaining between them. The germline gives CDR1 ENHRY, CDR2 SYGVKD. This CDR3 is built from 16 residues. For the CDR3, the DNA is TGTGCCATCAGTGATCCGGGGAAGGGGGACACCGGGGAGCTGTTTTTT. Amino acid sequence: CAISDPGKGDTGELFF.

The chain employs TRBV19 and TRBJ2-2; 7 bases fit TRBD1. The germline V gene encodes CDR1 LNHDA and CDR2 SQIVND (reference sequence). This CDR3 has 17 residues. V gave up 7 bases and J gave up 2 bases; unmatched junction bases: 13. CDR3 amino acids: CASTQPMDRRNTGELFF. The DNA for the CDR3 is TGTGCCAGTACCCAACCAATGGACAGGAGAAACACCGGGGAGCTGTTTTTT. Full variable domain (outside the CDR3, taken from reference TRBV19 and TRBJ2-2): DGGITQSPKYLFRKEGQNVTLSCEQNLNHDAMYWYRQDPGQGLRLIYYSQIVNDFQKGDIAEGYSVSREKKESFPLTVTSAQKNPTAFYLCASTQPMDRRNTGELFFGEGSRLTVL.

The chain is built from TRBV6-6 and TRBJ2-4, with 7 bases lining up with TRBD1. The germline CDR1 and CDR2 sequences are MNHNY and SVGAGI (reference sequence). CDR3 length equals 17 residues. Trimming took 5 bases from V and 7 from J; bases not matched to a gene: 17. CDR3 region: CASSPGDPRGSVNIQYF. The CDR3 nucleotides read TGTGCCAGCAGTCCCGGTGACCCCAGGGGGTCTGTGAACATTCAGTACTTC.

J is TRBJ2-7 and V is TRBV19, with D hard to call. Trimming removed 3 bases from V and 1 base from J, with 13 bases in between. This CDR3 is 15 amino acids long. CDR1 is LNHDA, CDR2 SQIVND, per germline (reference sequence). CDR3 protein: CASSIRQVQSYEQYF. The CDR3 region has the DNA TGTGCCAGTAGTATTAGACAAGTTCAATCCTACGAGCAGTACTTC. Filled out from reference TRBV19 and TRBJ2-7, the complete variable domain reads DGGITQSPKYLFRKEGQNVTLSCEQNLNHDAMYWYRQDPGQGLRLIYYSQIVNDFQKGDIAEGYSVSREKKESFPLTVTSAQKNPTAFYLCASSIRQVQSYEQYFGPGTRLTVT.

The gene calls are TRBV7-6 and TRBJ2-2; 10 nucleotides match TRBD1. Germline V gene lookup returns CDR1 SGHVS and CDR2 FNYEAQ. The CDR3 covers 16 residues. Unmatched junction bases numbered 9, after V lost 5 bases and J lost 6 bases. CDR3 residues: CASSHPGQGNSGELFF. The CDR3 DNA is TGTGCCAGCAGCCATCCGGGACAGGGGAATTCCGGGGAGCTGTTTTTT.

The chain combines TRBV5-1 with TRBJ1-5; 8 bases fit TRBD1. The CDR3 contains 15 residues. Germline CDR1 SGHRS, CDR2 YFSETQ. V trimming: 3 bases; J trimming: 3 bases; junction bases outside the gene matches: 5. The CDR3 reads CASSSGTGLNQPQHF. As DNA, the CDR3 is TGCGCCAGCAGCTCGGGGACAGGCCTCAATCAGCCCCAGCATTTT.

The chain employs TRBV5-1 and TRBJ1-2; D is ambiguous. CDR1 and CDR2 (germline): SGHRS, YFSETQ. The ends were cut back, 0 bases at V and 4 bases at J, with 16 bases in the middle. The length of the CDR3 is 16 residues. The DNA of the CDR3 is TGCGCCAGCAGCTTGGCGTCAGAGCTGGCGGTCTATGGCTACACCTTC. Its translation: CASSLASELAVYGYTF.

The chain recombines TRBV7-8 with TRBJ2-4, with TRBD2 identical over 15 bases. CDR3 length: 18 amino acids. Germline CDR1 reads SGHVS; CDR2 reads FQNEAQ. Germline trimming cut 3 bases from V and 15 bases from J; bases unmatched to any gene: 18. In nucleotides, the CDR3 is TGTGCCAGCAGCTTCGGACTAGCGGGGGGGCGTAGTACCGAGCGTCGGTACTTC. It codes for CASSFGLAGGRSTERRYF. The full variable domain, completed using reference TRBV7-8 and TRBJ2-4, is GAGVSQSPRYKVAKRGQDVALRCDPISGHVSLFWYQQALGQGPEFLTYFQNEAQLDKSGLPSDRFFAERPEGSVSTLKIQRTQQEDSAVYLCASSFGLAGGRSTERRYFGAGTRLSVL.

The chain uses TRBV14 and TRBJ2-7; 8 bases line up with TRBD2. Germline V gives CDR1 SGHDN, CDR2 FVKESK. The junction had 2 bases not matched to a gene; V was cut back by 1 base and J by 0 bases. CDR3 length: 15 amino acids. The DNA of the CDR3 is TGTGCCAGCAGCCAAGGACTAGCGTTCTCCTACGAGCAGTACTTC. It is translated as CASSQGLAFSYEQYF.

This rearrangement joins TRBV24-1 to TRBJ2-1; TRBD2 aligns across 9 bases. Germline V gives CDR1 KGHDR, CDR2 SFDVKD. Trimming at V came to 1 base and at J to 4 bases, leaving 7 bases not matched to a gene. The length of the CDR3 is 17 residues. The CDR3 nucleotides are TGTGCCACCAGTGATTTTTCTGCGGGGGGGGCGTACAATGAGCAGTTCTTC. The encoded protein is CATSDFSAGGAYNEQFF.

The rearrangement links TRBV5-1 to TRBJ1-6; D uncertain. CDR1 and CDR2 (germline): SGHRS, YFSETQ. The V end lost 4 bases, the J end lost 7 bases, and 18 bases lay between the germline ends. The CDR3 totals 16 residues. CDR3 loop: CASSADSSISNSPLHF. In nucleotides, the CDR3 is TGCGCCAGCAGCGCGGACTCCTCCATCTCAAATTCACCCCTCCACTTT.

V and J are TRBV7-7 and TRBJ2-3; D is ambiguous. The ends were cut back, 2 bases at V and 4 bases at J, with 7 bases in the middle. This CDR3 has 13 amino acids. Germline V gene sequence: CDR1 SSHAT, CDR2 FNYEAQ (reference sequence). The CDR3 DNA reads as TGTGCCAGCAGCTTATCTCTAGCAGATACGCAGTATTTT. Amino acids: CASSLSLADTQYF.

The chain carries TRBV11-1 and TRBJ2-2; D uncertain. The CDR3 contains 15 residues. Germline CDR1 reads SGHAT; CDR2 reads FQDESV (reference sequence). The germline V and J ends were trimmed by 5 bases and 5 bases, with 15 bases remaining between them. CDR3 coding DNA: TGTGCCAGCAGCCCAGCAAGCGTGGGTACCGGGGAGCTGTTTTTT. It specifies CASSPASVGTGELFF.

The rearrangement uses TRBV28 and TRBJ1-1, with TRBD1 identical over 10 bases. The CDR3 is made up of 15 amino acids. Trimming took 5 bases from V and 5 from J; bases not matched to a gene: 8. CDR1 is MDHEN and CDR2 is SYDVKM in the germline V gene. CDR3 sequence (DNA): TGTGCCAGCAGTCCCTGGGACAGGGGTTTGACTGAAGCTTTCTTT. Amino acids: CASSPWDRGLTEAFF.

This clone was observed a single time. The rearrangement links TRBV15 to TRBJ2-1; 13 bases are a match to TRBD2. The germline CDR1 and CDR2 sequences are LNHNV and YYDKDF (reference sequence). V lost 0 bases and J lost 12; bases outside the gene matches: 11. The CDR3 sequence is 17 residues long. CDR3 residues: CATSRDLGTSGAQGQFF. In DNA, the CDR3 is TGTGCCACCAGCAGAGATCTGGGGACTAGCGGGGCGCAGGGGCAGTTCTTC.

This chain's CDR3 is CASSVAGTSDSDLAKNIQYF. Here the CDR3 DNA reads TGTGCCAGCAGCGTAGCGGGGACTAGCGATTCAGATTTAGCCAAAAACATTCAGTACTTC. This sequence joins TRBV9 and TRBJ2-4, with 10 bases fitting TRBD2. Germline-derived CDR1 and CDR2 are SGDLS and YYNGEE. Trimming at V came to 0 bases and at J to 0 bases, leaving 12 bases not matched to a gene. The CDR3 is 20 amino acids.

The genes are TRBV7-8 and TRBJ2-7; the D gene is possibly TRBD2 (5 bases). Per germline, CDR1 SGHVS and CDR2 FQNEAQ. The V end lost 1 base, the J end lost 3 bases, and 7 bases lay between the germline ends. CDR3 length equals 13 residues. In DNA form, the CDR3 reads TGTGCCAGCAGCTTAGGGGAGCGCTACGAGCAGTACTTC. Translating gives CASSLGERYEQYF.

The chain has TRBV28 and TRBJ1-1; maybe TRBD1 (5 bases). The CDR3 consists of 15 residues. Germline V gene sequence: CDR1 MDHEN, CDR2 SYDVKM. Trimming stripped 4 bases from V and 1 base from J, with 13 bases between. The CDR3 sequence: CASSSFLGPNTEAFF. The CDR3 coding sequence is TGTGCCAGCAGTTCCTTTTTGGGGCCGAACACTGAAGCTTTCTTT.

This clone was seen a single time. The V call is TRBV14, the J call TRBJ1-4; 9 nucleotides agree with TRBD1. V shed 5 bases, J shed 5 bases, and the junction held 6 bases outside the gene matches. Germline lookup yields CDR1 SGHDN and CDR2 FVKESK. This CDR3 has 15 residues. Here the CDR3 reads CASSLRTGENEKLFF. The CDR3, as DNA: TGTGCCAGCAGCTTGCGGACAGGGGAGAATGAAAAACTGTTTTTT.